Below are 18 T cell receptor beta chains sequenced from a single sample in a study of T-cell memory formation after mild COVID-19. In TCRdb, the 5' RACE reads were re-called with MiXCR into one record per CDR3 protein. The profile shows a few hundred thousand distinct CDR3 sequences, around 20% of them singletons. Specimen: PBMCs or a T cell subset sorted from them (not recorded which). The receptors originated from an adult woman who had mild COVID-19 (a few samples of this study predate the infection). Cell type and time point are not known.

The chain combines TRBV12-3 or TRBV12-4 with TRBJ2-1; perhaps TRBD2 as D (5 bases). This CDR3 region has 14 residues. V was pared by 10 bases and J by 5 bases, with 18 bases between. The CDR3 sequence: CATRSAGSNNEQFF. CDR3 nucleotides: TGTGCCACCCGGAGCGCGGGCAGCAACAATGAGCAGTTCTTC.

The sample holds a few counts of this clonotype. V usage is TRBV19 and J usage is TRBJ1-1; no clear D. V gave up 2 bases and J gave up 0 bases, with 13 bases separating them. The CDR3 is made up of 16 amino acids. Germline CDR1 is LNHDA and CDR2 is SQIVND (reference sequence). CDR3 amino acids: CASSISVPTVNTEAFF. CDR3 DNA: TGTGCCAGTAGTATATCGGTCCCGACTGTGAACACTGAAGCTTTCTTT.

This clonotype was seen a few times. CDR3 DNA sequence: TGTGCCAGCAGGTGGACCAGGTCTGGCTATGGCTACACCTTC. Translation: CASRWTRSGYGYTF. The chain is built from TRBV5-6 and TRBJ1-2; D ambiguous. CDR1 is SGHDT, CDR2 YYEEEE, per germline. CDR3 length equals 14 residues. V lost 5 bases and J 4 bases, leaving 15 bases between the germline ends.

This clonotype was detected many times. It is unclear where the CDR3 begins or ends on the DNA, so no DNA is shown, and the CDR3 is as TCRdb lists it. This chain joins TRBV6-2 or TRBV6-3 and TRBJ2-7. The length of the CDR3 is 12 amino acids, counting both ends. The germline CDR1 and CDR2 sequences are MNHEY and SVGEGT. The CDR3 loop reads CASSSSGYEQYF.

This clonotype was counted a single time. This sequence joins TRBV12-3 or TRBV12-4 and TRBJ2-1; tentative D call: TRBD2 (6 bases). Trimming left V 3 bases short and J 8 bases short, with 17 bases between. The CDR3 runs to 15 residues. CDR3 bases: TGTGCCAGCAGTTTGGGGGGACTGCCGGTCGATGAGCAGTTCTTC. It translates to CASSLGGLPVDEQFF.

V is TRBV18 and J is TRBJ2-3; 8 bases fit TRBD2. V lost 6 bases to trimming and J lost 4 bases; unmatched junction nucleotides: 6. There are 14 residues in the CDR3. Germline-derived CDR1 and CDR2 are KGHSH and LQKENI. The CDR3 sequence is CASSLSGRADTQYF. The CDR3 DNA reads as TGTGCCAGCTCCCTCAGCGGGAGAGCAGATACGCAGTATTTT.

The chain combines TRBV24-1 with TRBJ2-7; tentative D call: TRBD1 (5 bases). The CDR3 loop spans 15 amino acids. Germline loops: CDR1 KGHDR, CDR2 SFDVKD. Trimming shortened V by 9 bases and J by 0 bases, and 17 bases separated the two germline ends. In DNA, the CDR3 is TGTGCCACCGTCCGACAGAACCCCTTCTCCTACGAGCAGTACTTC. Residues: CATVRQNPFSYEQYF.

V gene TRBV7-6 combines with J gene TRBJ2-5; D call uncertain. Germline CDR1 reads SGHVS; CDR2 reads FNYEAQ. Trimming removed 1 base from V and 0 bases from J, with 9 bases in between. The length of the CDR3 is 15 residues. CDR3 residues: CASSLEQLYQETQYF. The DNA for the CDR3 is TGTGCCAGCAGCTTAGAGCAGCTGTACCAAGAGACCCAGTACTTC.

This clonotype was counted only a few times. The chain carries TRBV12-3 or TRBV12-4 and TRBJ1-1; TRBD1 matches 9 bases. This CDR3 comprises 13 residues. The V and J ends lost 7 bases and 4 bases, in that order; junction bases with no gene match: 4. CDR3 DNA: TGTGCCAGCATCGTGACAGGGGGCACTGAAGCTTTCTTT. As protein: CASIVTGGTEAFF.

This clonotype came up a few times. The rearrangement uses TRBV9 and TRBJ1-4, with 7 bases identical to TRBD1. CDR1 is SGDLS and CDR2 is YYNGEE in the germline V gene. Unmatched junction bases numbered 6, after V lost 2 bases and J lost 8 bases. CDR3 size: 14 residues. The CDR3 coding sequence is TGTGCCAGCAGCGTGGGGACAGACTTCGAAAAACTGTTTTTT. Translated, it gives CASSVGTDFEKLFF. Filled out from reference TRBV9 and TRBJ1-4, the complete variable domain reads DSGVTQTPKHLITATGQRVTLRCSPRSGDLSVYWYQQSLDQGLQFLIQYYNGEERAKGNILERFSAQQFPDLHSELNLSSLELGDSALYFCASSVGTDFEKLFFGSGTQLSVL.

This clonotype came up a few times. The chain joins TRBV21-1 to TRBJ2-7; the listed D gene, TRBD2, was not tested against the DNA. TRBV21-1 is marked as a pseudogene. This CDR3 comprises 15 residues. CDR3 DNA: TGTGCCAGCAGACATAGCGGAGGGCCTTGGGGCGAGCAGTACTTC. It yields the protein CASRHSGGPWGEQYF.

This clonotype was seen a handful of times. The chain recombines TRBV5-6 with TRBJ2-3; 8 positions match TRBD1. Germline CDR1 SGHDT, CDR2 YYEEEE. This CDR3 contains 16 residues. The J segment lost 1 base and the V segment lost 2 bases, leaving 6 bases of the junction unmatched. The CDR3 loop is CASSLIPGQGTDTQYF. CDR3 DNA: TGTGCCAGCAGCTTAATTCCGGGACAGGGCACAGATACGCAGTATTTT.

In this sample, this clonotype turned up a few times. CDR3 DNA: TGTGCCAGCAAAATAGGGGCATCGTACGAGCAGTACTTC. Translation: CASKIGASYEQYF. The J gene is TRBJ2-7, the V gene TRBV27, with D tentatively TRBD1 (5 bases). The CDR3 totals 13 residues. Germline V gives CDR1 MNHEY, CDR2 SMNVEV (reference sequence). The ends were cut back, 7 bases at V and 4 bases at J, with 14 bases in the middle.

This clonotype was seen more than once but under ten times. The V call is TRBV12-3 or TRBV12-4, the J call TRBJ2-7, with 9 bases aligning to TRBD2. The CDR3 length is 15 residues. V trimming: 8 bases; J trimming: 0 bases; junction bases outside the gene matches: 8. As DNA, the CDR3 is TGTGCCAGCTGTAATTATAGCGGGAGCTCCTACGAGCAGTACTTC. It is translated as CASCNYSGSSYEQYF.

This clonotype was seen more than once but under ten times. The chain links TRBV11-2 to TRBJ1-4, with a possible D match to TRBD1 (6 bases). The CDR3 loop spans 17 amino acids. The ends were cut back, 5 bases at V and 8 bases at J, with 24 bases in the middle. Germline V gene sequence: CDR1 SGHAT, CDR2 FQNNGV. CDR3 nucleotides: TGTGCCAGCAGCCCCTACCCCCTGGCAGGGGAAAAGGAAAAACTGTTTTTT. Translated: CASSPYPLAGEKEKLFF.

This clonotype was observed a handful of times. CDR3 in amino acids: CASSQDRRTSGRGDTQYF. CDR3 DNA sequence: TGCGCCAGCAGCCAAGATCGAAGGACTAGCGGGAGGGGGGATACGCAGTATTTT. The V and J genes are TRBV4-3 and TRBJ2-3; TRBD2 matches at 15 bases. J was trimmed by 6 bases and V by 0 bases; bases with no gene match: 7. The CDR3 runs 18 residues. Germline assignment: CDR1 LGHNA and CDR2 YSLEER.

V gene TRBV30 combines with J gene TRBJ1-5; TRBD1 matches 11 bases. Germline V gives CDR1 GTSNPN, CDR2 SVGIG (reference sequence). V shed 0 bases and J 6 bases; nucleotides not matched to a gene: 7. This CDR3 comprises 16 residues. CDR3 sequence reads: CAWSVGGTGGPQPQHF. Written as DNA, the CDR3 is TGTGCCTGGAGTGTGGGAGGGACAGGGGGACCTCAGCCCCAGCATTTT. Using reference TRBV30 and TRBJ1-5 for the parts outside the CDR3, the full variable domain is SQTIHQWPATLVQPVGSPLSLECTVEGTSNPNLYWYRQAAGRGLQLLFYSVGIGQISSEVPQNLSASRPQDRQFILSSKKLLLSDSGFYLCAWSVGGTGGPQPQHFGDGTRLSIL.

This clonotype was recorded a few times. This CDR3 is CASSLQGADGELFF. The CDR3 region has the DNA TGTGCCAGCAGTTTACAGGGGGCTGACGGGGAGCTGTTTTTT. This chain connects TRBV28 to TRBJ2-2; TRBD1 aligns across 8 bases. This CDR3 is 14 amino acids long. The junction had 3 bases not matched to a gene; V was cut back by 2 bases and J by 7 bases. Germline CDR1 is MDHEN and CDR2 is SYDVKM. Complete variable domain (other parts from reference TRBV28 and TRBJ2-2): DVKVTQSSRYLVKRTGEKVFLECVQDMDHENMFWYRQDPGLGLRLIYFSYDVKMKEKGDIPEGYSVSREKKERFSLILESASTNQTSMYLCASSLQGADGELFFGEGSRLTVL.